These T cell receptor beta chains were read from a single sample in a study of glioma-infiltrating T cells. Using its own MiXCR run on the multiplex PCR reads, TCRdb lists one record per CDR3 protein. The sample shows about 130,000 distinct CDR3 sequences, under 25% of them seen only once. The sample comprised glioma tissue, nonneoplastic brain tissue, or PBMCs (not recorded which). The origin of the receptors is a human donor with low-grade glioma or glioblastoma, undergoing nonglioma brain surgery, or in good health (not recorded which). CDR3s include the opening cysteine and the closing phenylalanine or tryptophan. A D gene is named only where the DNA matches it firmly. Size is omitted from some rows. Given values are once, few, many or a class for expanded clones.

D gene | clone size | J gene | V gene | CDR3 protein | CDR3 DNA
. | . | TRBJ1-3 | TRBV3-1 | CASSRQRNTIYF | TGTGCCAGCAGCCGACAGAGAAACACCATATATTTT
TRBD1 | few | TRBJ2-4 | TRBV3-1 | CASSQPLIGQGVKNIQYF | TGTGCCAGCAGCCAACCCCTCATCGGGCAGGGGGTCAAAAACATTCAGTACTTC
. | . | TRBJ2-1 | TRBV19 | CASSFRGPLKSYEQFF | TGTGCCAGTAGTTTCCGAGGACCCCTTAAAAGCTATGAGCAGTTCTTC
. | few | TRBJ1-2 | TRBV28 | CASKAGTLNYGYTF | TGTGCCAGCAAGGCAGGTACACTTAACTATGGCTACACCTTC
. | few | TRBJ2-1 | TRBV29-1 | CSAGPEQFF | TGCAGCGCCGGACCTGAGCAGTTCTTC
TRBD1 | few | TRBJ1-2 | TRBV6-1 | CASSWTGTGQDGYTF | TGTGCCAGCAGTTGGACCGGGACAGGGCAGGATGGCTACACCTTC
. | . | TRBJ1-5 | TRBV6-1 | CASSNQRGGGNQPQHF | TGTGCCAGCAGTAATCAGAGGGGGGGCGGCAATCAGCCCCAGCATTTT
TRBD1 | once | TRBJ2-3 | TRBV7-9 | CASSSRRTGFTDTQYF | TGTGCCAGCAGCTCTCGCCGGACAGGCTTCACAGATACGCAGTATTTT
. | . | TRBJ2-5 | TRBV11-3 | CASSPQVATETQYF | TGTGCCAGCAGTCCACAGGTTGCGACAGAGACCCAGTACTTC
. | many | TRBJ2-3 | TRBV15 | CATSRDTDTQYF | TGTGCCACCAGCAGAGATACAGATACGCAGTATTTT
. | many | TRBJ1-1 | TRBV20-1 | CSAMRGPTDTEAFF | TGCAGTGCCATGAGAGGCCCGACCGACACTGAAGCTTTCTTT
. | few | TRBJ1-1 | TRBV18 | CASSPGGSTEAFF | TGTGCCAGCTCACCAGGGGGCAGTACTGAAGCTTTCTTT
. | . | TRBJ1-5 | TRBV2 | CASSVQALSNQPQHF | TGTGCCAGCAGTGTTCAGGCGCTTAGCAATCAGCCCCAGCATTTT
. | few | TRBJ1-6 | TRBV28 | CASSERNNSPLHF | TGTGCCAGCAGTGAAAGGAATAATTCACCCCTCCACTTT
TRBD2 | many | TRBJ2-3 | TRBV28 | CASSLGAGLDTQYF | TGTGCCAGCAGTTTGGGAGCGGGGTTAGATACGCAGTATTTT
. | . | TRBJ1-2 | TRBV14 | CASSQDARLGYTF | TGTGCCAGCAGCCAAGATGCCCGTCTTGGCTACACCTTC
TRBD1 | . | TRBJ2-1 | TRBV29-1 | CSVNPGQGGEQFF | TGCAGCGTCAATCCGGGACAGGGGGGTGAGCAGTTCTTC
TRBD2 | . | TRBJ2-1 | TRBV2 | CASTVAGGSNEQFF | TGTGCCAGCACAGTAGCGGGGGGTAGCAATGAGCAGTTCTTC
. | many | TRBJ1-1 | TRBV15 | CATSSRGVHTEAFF | TGTGCCACCAGTTCTAGGGGGGTACACACTGAAGCTTTCTTT
TRBD2 | many | TRBJ2-3 | TRBV20-1 | CSARGASGTSTDTQYF | TGCAGTGCTCGAGGTGCTAGCGGGACTAGCACAGATACGCAGTATTTT
. | . | TRBJ2-3 | TRBV27 | CASKFGRLADTQYF | TGTGCCAGCAAATTTGGCCGTCTCGCAGATACGCAGTATTTT
TRBD1 | few | TRBJ2-6 | TRBV6-1 | CASSYQVRATGDRVKGGANVLTF | TGTGCCAGCAGTTATCAAGTTCGTGCAACAGGGGATCGGGTCAAGGGTGGGGCCAACGTCCTGACTTTC
. | few | TRBJ2-3 | TRBV19 | CASSNPGTGLSTDTQYF | TGTGCCAGTAGTAACCCCGGGACCGGACTGAGCACAGATACGCAGTATTTT
. | . | TRBJ1-5 | TRBV4-1 | CASSQAPRVSNQPQHF | TGCGCCAGCAGCCAAGCCCCCCGGGTAAGCAATCAGCCCCAGCATTTT
. | . | TRBJ1-2 | TRBV12-3/TRBV12-4 | CATNRVESYGYTF | TGTGCCACAAACAGGGTCGAGAGCTATGGCTACACCTTC
TRBD1 | few | TRBJ2-4 | TRBV12-3/TRBV12-4 | CASSFRDSKNIQYF | TGTGCCAGCAGTTTTAGGGACAGTAAAAACATTCAGTACTTC
TRBD1 | . | TRBJ1-6 | TRBV20-1 | CSATMDRVYNSHLHF | TGCAGTGCTACTATGGACAGGGTCTATAATTCACACCTCCACTTT
. | few | TRBJ2-1 | TRBV19 | CASSLANGVSEQFF | TGTGCCAGCTCCCTAGCGAATGGGGTTAGTGAGCAGTTCTTC
. | . | TRBJ2-1 | TRBV6-4 | CASSPTQRASNEQFF | TGTGCCAGCAGTCCCACTCAGCGAGCGTCCAATGAGCAGTTCTTC
TRBD2 | few | TRBJ2-4 | TRBV2 | CASSVRGGINIQYF | TGTGCCAGCAGTGTTCGGGGGGGCATAAACATTCAGTACTTC
. | few | TRBJ2-5 | TRBV10-2 | CASSDLLAEETQYF | TGCGCCAGCAGTGACTTGCTAGCTGAAGAGACCCAGTACTTC
. | . | TRBJ2-2 | TRBV2 | CASTYSNTGELFF | TGTGCCAGCACGTACAGTAACACCGGGGAGCTGTTTTTT
. | . | TRBJ1-6 | TRBV5-1 | CASSSRQTNSPLHF | TGCGCCAGCAGCTCCAGACAGACCAATTCACCCCTCCACTTT
. | few | TRBJ1-2 | TRBV6-2/TRBV6-3 | CASSYSRTLLGVGTF | TGTGCCAGCAGTTACTCGAGGACGTTGTTGGGGGTAGGCACCTTC
TRBD1 | many | TRBJ1-2 | TRBV6-1 | CASSTDRGVNYGYTF | TGTGCCAGCAGTACCGACAGGGGCGTTAACTATGGCTACACCTTC
. | . | TRBJ2-3 | TRBV19 | CATQEGGRTDTQYF | TGTGCCACCCAGGAGGGGGGGCGCACAGATACGCAGTATTTT
. | . | TRBJ1-1 | TRBV18 | CASSYGGGSGEALF | TGTGCCAGCAGCTACGGGGGGGGGTCAGGCGAAGCTCTCTTT
. | . | TRBJ2-1 | TRBV28 | CATSSTAKSSYSEQFF | TGTGCCACCAGCAGCACCGCCAAGAGCTCCTACAGTGAGCAGTTCTTC
TRBD1 | few | TRBJ2-1 | TRBV24-1 | CATSDPGTDHNEQFF | TGTGCCACCAGTGACCCCGGGACAGATCACAATGAGCAGTTCTTC
. | few | TRBJ1-1 | TRBV18 | CASSHWTANTEAFF | TGTGCCAGCTCACATTGGACAGCGAACACTGAAGCTTTCTTT
. | . | TRBJ1-1 | TRBV20-1 | CSAVVEDTVGAFF | TGCAGTGCCGTTGTCGAGGACACGGTGGGAGCTTTCTTT
. | . | TRBJ1-2 | TRBV14 | CASSRTDGRNYGYTF | TGTGCCAGCAGCCGCACGGACGGGAGAAACTATGGCTACACCTTC
. | many | TRBJ2-2 | TRBV6-1 | CASSEDLVRAGELFF | TGTGCCAGCAGTGAAGATCTCGTTCGAGCCGGGGAGCTGTTTTTT
. | . | TRBJ2-3 | TRBV7-9 | CASSSSGTDTQYF | TGTGCCAGCAGCTCCTCCGGCACAGATACGCAGTATTTT
. | many | TRBJ2-2 | TRBV15 | CATSTRDGGTGELFF | TGTGCCACCAGCACCCGGGACGGAGGCACCGGGGAGCTGTTTTTT
. | many | TRBJ2-1 | TRBV7-9 | CASSFGRDNEQFF | TGTGCCAGCAGCTTCGGCAGGGACAATGAGCAGTTCTTC
. | many | TRBJ2-1 | TRBV19 | CASSRGPANEQFF | TGTGCCAGTAGTAGGGGGCCAGCGAATGAGCAGTTCTTC
TRBD1 | . | TRBJ1-2 | TRBV5-8 | CASSPQGRGFDGYTF | TGTGCCAGCAGCCCGCAAGGCAGGGGGTTTGATGGCTACACCTTC
TRBD1 | . | TRBJ1-5 | TRBV4-1 | CASSKTGTGDFQPQHF | TGCGCCAGCAGCAAAACCGGGACAGGGGATTTTCAGCCCCAGCATTTT
TRBD1 | many | TRBJ1-6 | TRBV6-2/TRBV6-3 | CASSSRQGDSPLHF | TGTGCCAGCAGTTCAAGACAGGGTGATTCACCCCTCCACTTT
. | . | TRBJ2-6 | TRBV20-1 | CSARSRTGANVLTF | TGCAGTGCTAGGTCCCGAACTGGGGCCAACGTCCTGACTTTC
TRBD1 | . | TRBJ1-1 | TRBV11-3 | CASRTGRTEAFF | TGTGCCAGCAGGACAGGGAGGACTGAAGCTTTCTTT
. | few | TRBJ1-1 | TRBV3-1 | CASSVRTGTPNTEAFF | TGTGCCAGCAGCGTTAGAACCGGGACACCGAACACTGAAGCTTTCTTT
. | many | TRBJ1-1 | TRBV27 | CASSPWGRSNTEAFF | TGTGCCAGCAGTCCCTGGGGCAGATCGAACACTGAAGCTTTCTTT
. | . | TRBJ2-3 | TRBV7-9 | CASSLTGPDTQYF | TGTGCCAGCAGCTTGACAGGTCCAGATACGCAGTATTTT